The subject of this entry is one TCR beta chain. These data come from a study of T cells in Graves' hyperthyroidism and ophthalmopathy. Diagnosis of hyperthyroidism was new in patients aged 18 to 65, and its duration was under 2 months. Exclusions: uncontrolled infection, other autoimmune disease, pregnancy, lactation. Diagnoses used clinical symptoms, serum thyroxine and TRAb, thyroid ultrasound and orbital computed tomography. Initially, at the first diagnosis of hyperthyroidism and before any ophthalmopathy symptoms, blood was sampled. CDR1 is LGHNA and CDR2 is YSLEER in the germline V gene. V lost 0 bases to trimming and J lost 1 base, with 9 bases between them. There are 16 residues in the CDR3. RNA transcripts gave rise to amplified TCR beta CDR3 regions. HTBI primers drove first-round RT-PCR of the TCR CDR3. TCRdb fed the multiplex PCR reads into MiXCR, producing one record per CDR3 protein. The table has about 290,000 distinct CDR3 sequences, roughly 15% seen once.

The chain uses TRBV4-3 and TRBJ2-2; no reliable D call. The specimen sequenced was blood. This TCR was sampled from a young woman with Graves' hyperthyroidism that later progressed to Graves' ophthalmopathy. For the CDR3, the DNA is TGCGCCAGCAGCCAAGAGTTGCAGGAGAACACCGGGGAGCTGTTTTTT. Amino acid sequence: CASSQELQENTGELFF.